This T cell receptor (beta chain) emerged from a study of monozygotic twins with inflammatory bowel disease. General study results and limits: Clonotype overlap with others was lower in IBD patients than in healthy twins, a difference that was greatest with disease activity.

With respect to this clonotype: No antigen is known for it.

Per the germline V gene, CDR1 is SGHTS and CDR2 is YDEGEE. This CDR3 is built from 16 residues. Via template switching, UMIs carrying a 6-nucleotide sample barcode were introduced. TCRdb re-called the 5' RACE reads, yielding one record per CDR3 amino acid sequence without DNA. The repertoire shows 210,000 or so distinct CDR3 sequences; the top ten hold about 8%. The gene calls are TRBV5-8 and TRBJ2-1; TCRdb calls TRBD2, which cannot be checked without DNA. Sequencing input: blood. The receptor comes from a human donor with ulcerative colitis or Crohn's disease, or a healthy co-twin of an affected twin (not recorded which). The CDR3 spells CASSLRRGSREDEQFF.